This TCR beta chain derives from a study of T cell repertoires in cytomegalovirus infection. The overall study: In the study, CMV epitopes included recently identified HLA-C-restricted and well-studied HLA-B-restricted ones. An indication of both CMV infection and matching HLA type came from public TCR beta signatures. General study results and limits: It was HLA-C-restricted CMV-specific TCR beta clonotypes that dominated the response ex vivo. Public TCR beta family frequency separated CMV-and-HLA carriers, including in an independent cohort.

About this clonotype: Its antigen remains unknown.

MiXCR, run by TCRdb on the reads, gives a single entry per CDR3 protein. The sample includes 400,000 to 600,000 distinct CDR3 sequences, 40% to 50% of them seen just once. Specimen: cultured PBMCs, collected from culture after CMV antigen stimulation. The receptor was isolated from a human donor in good health (CMV status not recorded). Some clones in this sample may be carry-over from other donors' samples.

As DNA, the CDR3 is TGTGCCACCAGCACCCGCCCCACAGATACGCAGTATTTT. Protein: CATSTRPTDTQYF. V gene TRBV15 combines with J gene TRBJ2-3; D unresolved. V was shortened by 4 bases and J by 2 bases, with 7 bases between the two germline ends. The CDR3 consists of 13 residues. The germline CDR1 and CDR2 sequences are LNHNV and YYDKDF (reference sequence).